This T cell receptor beta chain was documented in a study of control samples from healthy donors and cancer patients. This clone was detected ten times or more. The CDR3 consists of 11 residues. The V end lost 5 bases, the J end lost 3 bases, and 2 bases lay between the germline ends. Method: immunoSEQ multiplex PCR; TCRdb's copy keeps in-frame clones and lacks some. The sample lists about 230,000 clones, around 79% seen once, with about 14% in the top ten. Sequenced sample: PBMCs. This sequence was found in a woman aged 60-75 years with lung cancer. The gene calls are TRBV12-3 or TRBV12-4 and TRBJ1-3; no firm D call. In DNA, the CDR3 is TGTGCCAGCAGTCTTGGAAACACCATATATTTT. Protein: CASSLGNTIYF.